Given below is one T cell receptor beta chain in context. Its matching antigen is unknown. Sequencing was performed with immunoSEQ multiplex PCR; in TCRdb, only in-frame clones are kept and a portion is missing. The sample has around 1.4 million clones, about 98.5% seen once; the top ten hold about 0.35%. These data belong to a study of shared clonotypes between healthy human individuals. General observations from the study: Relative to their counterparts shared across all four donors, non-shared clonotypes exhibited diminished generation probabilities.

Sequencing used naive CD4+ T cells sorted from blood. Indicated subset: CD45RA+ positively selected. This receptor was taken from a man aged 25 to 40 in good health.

CDR3: CASSRGGLAGIYNEQFF. CDR3 coding DNA: TGTGCCAGCAGCCGAGGGGGTCTAGCGGGAATTTACAATGAGCAGTTCTTC. The V and J genes are TRBV7-9 and TRBJ2-1; 9 bases are shared with TRBD2. This CDR3 region has 17 residues. The germline V gene has CDR1 SEHNR and CDR2 FQNEAQ (reference sequence). V lost 5 bases, J lost 4 bases, and 12 bases stayed unmatched.